These 13 T cell receptor beta chains were all obtained from the same sample, sequenced in a study of T cells in Graves' hyperthyroidism and ophthalmopathy (dated by TCRdb to between 2017 and 2020). The method was multiplex PCR. Sequencing relied on an Illumina HiSeq 2000. TCR beta CDR3 regions were amplified from RNA transcripts. For the first round of RT-PCR on the TCR CDR3, the HTBI primer set was used together with the Qiagen OneStep RT-PCR kit. TCRdb's own reprocessing of the public reads used fastp at Q25 and MiXCR and kept productive beta chains. Every entry covers one CDR3 protein and lists the most common genes and DNA from its rows. For this sample the table gives fewer than 700,000 distinct CDR3 sequences, of which 15% to 20% were detected only once. About 16% of the sample goes to the ten largest clones. Sequencing used blood. These receptors all come from a woman aged 18-30 years with Graves' ophthalmopathy.

The chain carries TRBV2 and TRBJ2-7, with 9 bases fitting TRBD1. The CDR3 runs 15 residues. J gave up 2 bases and V 7 bases, and 9 bases lay outside the gene matches. The V gene's germline CDR1 is SNHLY and CDR2 FYNNEI. Here the CDR3 DNA reads TGTGCCAGCAACCAGGGACAGGGCTTGACCTACGAGCAGTACTTC. Encoded protein: CASNQGQGLTYEQYF.

Many counts were recorded for this clonotype. The genes are TRBV11-2 and TRBJ2-2; no clear D. Trimming cost V 3 bases and J 5 bases, with 4 bases left between them. CDR1 is SGHAT, CDR2 FQNNGV, per germline. CDR3 length equals 12 residues. The CDR3 DNA follows: TGTGCCAGCAGCTTCCTTACCGGGGAGCTGTTTTTT. Its protein product is CASSFLTGELFF.

The V call is TRBV12-3 or TRBV12-4, the J call TRBJ2-7; 10 nucleotides align to TRBD2. V dropped 5 bases and J dropped 1; count of bases not matched to a gene: 5. This CDR3 spans 15 amino acids. CDR3 in amino acids: CASSPSGSSSYEQYF. CDR3 DNA: TGTGCCAGCAGTCCTAGCGGGAGTTCATCCTACGAGCAGTACTTC.

This clonotype showed up many times. The chain is built from TRBV5-1 and TRBJ1-1; no reliable D call. Germline CDR1 SGHRS, CDR2 YFSETQ. The CDR3 extends over 14 amino acids. Trimming stripped 2 bases from V and 7 bases from J, with 15 bases between. The CDR3: CASSLVTWGGEAFF. Here the CDR3 DNA reads TGCGCCAGCAGCTTAGTGACTTGGGGAGGTGAAGCTTTCTTT.

This clonotype was seen repeatedly, ten times or more. The rearrangement joins TRBV11-2 to TRBJ1-2; 9 nucleotides agree with TRBD1. This CDR3 spans 17 amino acids. The germline V gene encodes CDR1 SGHAT and CDR2 FQNNGV. After removal of 5 bases from V and 4 bases from J, the junction contained 14 bases not matched to a gene. The CDR3 protein is CASSANQGQGGPYGYTF. As DNA, the CDR3 is TGTGCCAGCAGCGCGAACCAGGGACAGGGAGGGCCCTATGGCTACACCTTC.

This clonotype was observed a handful of times. The V call is TRBV5-1, the J call TRBJ2-2; 9 bases are shared with TRBD1. Trimming removed 7 bases from V and 7 bases from J; junction bases left unmatched: 5. The CDR3 has 13 residues. Germline CDR1 and CDR2: SGHRS and YFSETQ. CDR3 protein: CASSTGGNGELFF. The DNA of the CDR3 is TGCGCCAGCTCCACAGGGGGCAACGGGGAGCTGTTTTTT.

This clonotype showed up just a few times. This chain joins TRBV7-9 and TRBJ1-1, with 10 bases aligning to TRBD1. The CDR3 sequence is 16 residues long. V gave up 2 bases and J gave up 1 base; unmatched junction bases: 4. The germline CDR1 and CDR2 sequences are SEHNR and FQNEAQ (reference sequence). This CDR3 is CASSLWGTGENTEAFF. In DNA form, the CDR3 reads TGTGCCAGCAGCTTATGGGGGACAGGGGAGAACACTGAAGCTTTCTTT.

The chain uses TRBV9 and TRBJ2-3, with D hard to call. Germline CDR1 and CDR2: SGDLS and YYNGEE. The V gene lost 1 base and the J gene lost 2 bases, with 5 bases spanning the gap. There are 13 residues in the CDR3. Here the CDR3 DNA reads TGTGCCAGCAGCGTATTGGACACAGATACGCAGTATTTT. This codes for CASSVLDTDTQYF.

The sample holds a few counts of this clonotype. The chain recombines TRBV6-1 with TRBJ1-2; 10 nucleotides align to TRBD1. With V trimmed by 5 bases and J by 7 bases, 7 bases remained unmatched. Germline V gene sequence: CDR1 MNHNS, CDR2 SASEGT. This CDR3 is 14 amino acids long. The CDR3 DNA sequence: TGTGCCAGCAGTAAGGACAGGGGGAATATTGGCTACACCTTC. This gives the protein CASSKDRGNIGYTF.

There are many counts of this clonotype. The chain combines TRBV20-1 with TRBJ2-7; D gene uncertain. CDR1 is DFQATT and CDR2 is SNEGSKA in the germline V gene (reference sequence). V was pared by 6 bases and J by 0 bases, with 3 bases between. The CDR3 runs to 10 residues. This CDR3 is CSAFSYEQYF. CDR3 DNA: TGCAGTGCCTTCTCCTACGAGCAGTACTTC.

The table lists this clonotype with a few counts. The rearrangement uses TRBV27 and TRBJ1-1; no reliable D call. V was pared by 5 bases and J by 7 bases, with 23 bases between. CDR1 and CDR2 (germline): MNHEY, SMNVEV (reference sequence). This CDR3 has 16 amino acids. The CDR3: CASSTLGPSFQGEAFF. The CDR3 nucleotides read TGTGCCAGCAGTACCCTCGGACCGTCCTTTCAAGGTGAAGCTTTCTTT.

A remark on this clonotype: One end of the junction is discordant with germline, which a read error may explain. The genes are TRBV7-9 and TRBJ2-7; 10 bases line up with TRBD1. This CDR3 spans 16 amino acids. The germline V gene has CDR1 SEHNR and CDR2 FQNEAQ (reference sequence). The CDR3, as DNA: TGTGCCAACAGCTCGTCTCCGGGACAGGGGTGGTACGAGCAGTACTTC. Translating it yields CANSSSPGQGWYEQYF.

This clonotype was recorded a few times. The chain employs TRBV14 and TRBJ1-4; D remains unclear. This CDR3 is built from 16 residues. The germline V gene has CDR1 SGHDN and CDR2 FVKESK. The ends were cut back, 4 bases at V and 4 bases at J, with 16 bases in the middle. The CDR3 nucleotides are TGTGCCAGCAGCCGGGTACCGGACGGAAATAATGAAAAACTGTTTTTT. It translates to CASSRVPDGNNEKLFF.